The rows below give T cell receptor beta chains drawn from one sample of a study of glioma-infiltrating T cells after dendritic cell vaccination. TCRdb's table, derived via immunoSEQ multiplex PCR, lists solely in-frame clones and lacks some. The sample contains some 90,000 clones, 75% to 90% of which appear only once. Sequencing used blood, obtained after dendritic cell vaccination. The receptors originated from a human donor with glioblastoma. CDR3s include the opening cysteine and the closing phenylalanine or tryptophan. A D gene is named only where the DNA matches it firmly. Not every row has a clone size; where given, it reads once, few, many or a size class.

V: TRBV2; size: -; J: TRBJ1-2; D: TRBD1; DNA: TGTGCCAGCAGCGGGACAGTTAACTATGGCTACACCTTC; CDR3: CASSGTVNYGYTF
V: TRBV27; size: few; J: TRBJ1-1; D: TRBD1; DNA: TGTGCCAGCAGTTTACACAGGGGGAGGACTGAAGCTTTCTTT; CDR3: CASSLHRGRTEAFF
V: TRBV27; size: -; J: TRBJ2-5; D: -; DNA: TGTGCCAGCAGTCCTCCCCTGATGCCGGGTAGGGAGACCCAGTACTTC; CDR3: CASSPPLMPGRETQYF
V: TRBV19; size: -; J: TRBJ2-1; D: TRBD1; DNA: TGTGCCAGTAGTGTACGACAGGGTAATGAGCAGTTCTTC; CDR3: CASSVRQGNEQFF
V: TRBV28; size: -; J: TRBJ1-3; D: TRBD1; DNA: TGTGCCGGCAGGCCTGAGGGACAGAGTGGAAACACCATATATTTT; CDR3: CAGRPEGQSGNTIYF
V: TRBV18; size: -; J: TRBJ1-4; D: -; DNA: TGTGCCAGCTCACCACCAGATTGGCGGGATAATGAAAAACTGTTTTTT; CDR3: CASSPPDWRDNEKLFF
V: TRBV9; size: -; J: TRBJ2-2; D: -; DNA: TGTGCCAGCAACTCGGGTCAGGGATCAAAAACCGGGGAGCTGTTTTTT; CDR3: CASNSGQGSKTGELFF
V: TRBV4-2; size: -; J: TRBJ1-3; D: TRBD1; DNA: TGTGCCAGCAGCCAATCCGGGACAGCCGACTCTGGAAACACCATATATTTT; CDR3: CASSQSGTADSGNTIYF
V: TRBV9; size: once; J: TRBJ2-2; D: TRBD2; DNA: TGTGCCAGCAGGCCTTCGGGACTAGCGGGAGGCTTAGGGGAGCTGTTTTTT; CDR3: CASRPSGLAGGLGELFF
V: TRBV19; size: -; J: TRBJ1-5; D: -; DNA: TGTGCCAGTAGTATCCCACTGGGGGGAGATAGCAATCAGCCCCAGCATTTT; CDR3: CASSIPLGGDSNQPQHF
V: TRBV7-9; size: -; J: TRBJ1-1; D: -; DNA: TGTGCCAGCAGCTTCATGGACACGAACACTGAAGCTTTCTTT; CDR3: CASSFMDTNTEAFF
V: TRBV29-1; size: -; J: TRBJ2-3; D: TRBD1; DNA: TGCAGCGTTGGATGGACAGGGATCACAGATACGCAGTATTTT; CDR3: CSVGWTGITDTQYF
V: TRBV18; size: -; J: TRBJ2-1; D: TRBD2; DNA: TGTGCCAGCTCACCGACTAGCGGGAGGTTCTTATCCTACAATGAGCAGTTCTTC; CDR3: CASSPTSGRFLSYNEQFF
V: TRBV15; size: -; J: TRBJ1-2; D: -; DNA: TGTGCCACCAGCAGAGAAGGCAGGGGCCCGACTAACTATGGCTACACCTTC; CDR3: CATSREGRGPTNYGYTF
V: TRBV19; size: -; J: TRBJ2-7; D: TRBD1; DNA: TGTGCCAGTAGTTCACGCCGGGACAGGTTCTACGAGCAGTACTTC; CDR3: CASSSRRDRFYEQYF
V: TRBV6-6; size: -; J: TRBJ1-2; D: -; DNA: TGTGCCAGCAGTGAGAGTTGGGGCAGCTCCTATGGCTACACCTTC; CDR3: CASSESWGSSYGYTF
V: TRBV5-4; size: -; J: TRBJ2-7; D: -; DNA: TGTGCCAGCAGCCGGGAGTCCCACGAGCAGTACTTC; CDR3: CASSRESHEQYF
V: TRBV5-1; size: -; J: TRBJ1-6; D: TRBD1; DNA: TGCGCCAGCAGCTTGGGAGGGGGCGGTGAACCCCTCCACTTT; CDR3: CASSLGGGGEPLHF
V: TRBV4-1; size: -; J: TRBJ2-1; D: TRBD2; DNA: TGCGCCAGCAGCCAAGGGGCGGGGGGGAGCTCCTACAATGAGCAGTTCTTC; CDR3: CASSQGAGGSSYNEQFF
V: TRBV10-1; size: -; J: TRBJ2-1; D: TRBD2; DNA: TGCGCCAGCAGCAAAGCGGGAGAGGAGGATGAGCAGTTCTTC; CDR3: CASSKAGEEDEQFF
V: TRBV19; size: -; J: TRBJ1-2; D: TRBD1; DNA: TGTGCCAGTAGTACCCGGGACAGACTCAACCCTTTGCCCTATGGCTACACCTTC; CDR3: CASSTRDRLNPLPYGYTF
V: TRBV5-1; size: -; J: TRBJ1-1; D: -; DNA: TGCGCCAGCAGCTTGCAGGGTATGACTGAAGCTTTCTTT; CDR3: CASSLQGMTEAFF
V: TRBV5-6; size: -; J: TRBJ1-4; D: -; DNA: TGTGCCAGCAGCTTCCAGGGAACCAGGTCCAGTGAAAAACTGTTTTTT; CDR3: CASSFQGTRSSEKLFF
V: TRBV5-1; size: -; J: TRBJ2-3; D: -; DNA: TGCGCCAGCAGCTTCGCAGGGATCGCAGATACGCAGTATTTT; CDR3: CASSFAGIADTQYF
V: TRBV27; size: -; J: TRBJ2-7; D: -; DNA: TGTGCCAGCAGTTTATCTCCCACTAACCCCTACGAGCAGTACTTC; CDR3: CASSLSPTNPYEQYF
V: TRBV23-1; size: once; J: TRBJ2-7; D: TRBD1; DNA: TGCGCCAGCAGTCGACACGGGTCGGACAGGGAGCAAGGCGAGCAGTACTTC; CDR3: CASSRHGSDREQGEQYF
V: TRBV6-6; size: -; J: TRBJ1-4; D: -; DNA: TGTGCCAGCAGTTACGGGGGGTCCGAACTGTTTTTT; CDR3: CASSYGGSELFF
V: TRBV10-3; size: few; J: TRBJ1-2; D: -; DNA: TGTGCCATCAGCCTGACGGACTCGTCCCCCTATGGCTACACCTTC; CDR3: CAISLTDSSPYGYTF
V: TRBV7-8; size: -; J: TRBJ1-1; D: -; DNA: TGTGCCAGCAGCTCGTGGGGAGGGGACACTGAAGCTTTCTTT; CDR3: CASSSWGGDTEAFF
V: TRBV7-9; size: -; J: TRBJ1-3; D: TRBD1; DNA: TGTGCCAGCAGCTCCAGAACCAGGGGGTCTGGAAACACCATATATTTT; CDR3: CASSSRTRGSGNTIYF
V: TRBV4-2; size: -; J: TRBJ1-1; D: TRBD1; DNA: TGTGCCAGCAGCCAGGAACAGGGGCGAGGCACTGAAGCTTTCTTT; CDR3: CASSQEQGRGTEAFF
V: TRBV5-8; size: few; J: TRBJ2-1; D: -; DNA: TGTGCCAGCAGCTTGGGAGACAGGCCCTACAATGAGCAGTTCTTC; CDR3: CASSLGDRPYNEQFF
V: TRBV5-1; size: -; J: TRBJ1-2; D: -; DNA: TGCGCCAGCAGCTTGTCGGGGGATGGGGGCTACACCTTC; CDR3: CASSLSGDGGYTF
V: TRBV29-1; size: -; J: TRBJ1-1; D: -; DNA: TGCAGCGTCCGGCGGGGGGACACTGAAGCTTTCTTT; CDR3: CSVRRGDTEAFF
V: TRBV4-1; size: few; J: TRBJ2-2; D: -; DNA: TGCGCCAGCAGTAAACGGGTCGTATCCCTGAACACCGGGGAGCTGTTTTTT; CDR3: CASSKRVVSLNTGELFF
V: TRBV11-2; size: -; J: TRBJ1-1; D: -; DNA: TGTGCCAGCAGCTTAGGGCCCGGGGTAGGGACTGAAGCTTTCTTT; CDR3: CASSLGPGVGTEAFF
V: TRBV7-9; size: -; J: TRBJ2-3; D: TRBD1; DNA: TGTGCCAGCAGCCCATCGGGGACAGGTGGCACAGATACGCAGTATTTT; CDR3: CASSPSGTGGTDTQYF
V: TRBV7-2; size: -; J: TRBJ1-5; D: TRBD1; DNA: TGTGCCAGCAGCACACCGGGACAGGGTTGGCGCACTCAGCCCCAGCATTTT; CDR3: CASSTPGQGWRTQPQHF
V: TRBV2; size: -; J: TRBJ2-7; D: TRBD1; DNA: TGTGCCAGCAGGGACCGACAGGGACCAGGGTACGAGCAGTACTTC; CDR3: CASRDRQGPGYEQYF
V: TRBV4-1; size: -; J: TRBJ2-3; D: -; DNA: TGCGCCAGCAGCCAACGGGGGACAGCTAGCACAGATACGCAGTATTTT; CDR3: CASSQRGTASTDTQYF
V: TRBV27; size: -; J: TRBJ2-2; D: -; DNA: TGTGCCAGCAGTTTATACGCCGGGACTGCCCGTATCCCGGAGCTGTTTTTT; CDR3: CASSLYAGTARIPELFF
V: TRBV30; size: -; J: TRBJ1-1; D: -; DNA: TGTGCCTGGAGTGGTAACAGGGTCGTTTCTGAAGCTTTCTTT; CDR3: CAWSGNRVVSEAFF
V: TRBV7-9; size: -; J: TRBJ2-2; D: -; DNA: TGTGCCAGCAGCATTGGACAACACACCGGGGAGCTGTTTTTT; CDR3: CASSIGQHTGELFF
V: TRBV7-9; size: -; J: TRBJ1-5; D: -; DNA: TGTGCCAGCAGCCCCGGAGCGAGCAATCAGCCCCAGCATTTT; CDR3: CASSPGASNQPQHF
V: TRBV27; size: few; J: TRBJ2-5; D: -; DNA: TGTGCCAGCAGTTTAACGCAGGGATTCCAAGAGACCCAGTACTTC; CDR3: CASSLTQGFQETQYF